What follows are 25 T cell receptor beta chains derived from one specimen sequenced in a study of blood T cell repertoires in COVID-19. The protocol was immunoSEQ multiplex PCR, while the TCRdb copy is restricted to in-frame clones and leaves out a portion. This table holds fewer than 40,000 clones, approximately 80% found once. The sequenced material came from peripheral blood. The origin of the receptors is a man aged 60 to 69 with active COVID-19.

The CDR3 loop reads CASSLRERDGYTF. Here the CDR3 DNA reads TGTGCCAGCAGTTTGAGGGAAAGGGATGGCTACACCTTC. The rearrangement links TRBV12-3 or TRBV12-4 to TRBJ1-2; D uncertain. The CDR3 runs 13 residues. The V end was cut by 3 bases, the J end by 6 bases, with 11 bases between.

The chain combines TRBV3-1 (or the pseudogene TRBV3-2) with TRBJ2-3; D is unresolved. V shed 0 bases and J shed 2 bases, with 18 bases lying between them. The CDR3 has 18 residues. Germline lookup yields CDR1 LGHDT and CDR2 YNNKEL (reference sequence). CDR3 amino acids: CASSQDNLGVALTDTQYF. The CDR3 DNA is TGTGCCAGCAGCCAAGATAATTTAGGAGTCGCGCTCACAGATACGCAGTATTTT.

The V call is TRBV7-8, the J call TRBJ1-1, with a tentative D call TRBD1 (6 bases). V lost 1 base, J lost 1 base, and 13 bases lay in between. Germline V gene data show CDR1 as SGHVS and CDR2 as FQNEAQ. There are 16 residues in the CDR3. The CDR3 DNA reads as TGTGCCAGCAGCTTAGGAGGGGGTCGAGCGAACACTGAAGCTTTCTTT. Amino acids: CASSLGGGRANTEAFF.

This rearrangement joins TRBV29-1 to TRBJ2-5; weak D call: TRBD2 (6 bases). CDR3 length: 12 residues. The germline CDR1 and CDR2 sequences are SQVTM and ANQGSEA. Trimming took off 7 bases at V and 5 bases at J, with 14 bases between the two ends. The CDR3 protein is CSGGLMEETQYF. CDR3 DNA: TGCAGCGGGGGACTTATGGAGGAGACCCAGTACTTC.

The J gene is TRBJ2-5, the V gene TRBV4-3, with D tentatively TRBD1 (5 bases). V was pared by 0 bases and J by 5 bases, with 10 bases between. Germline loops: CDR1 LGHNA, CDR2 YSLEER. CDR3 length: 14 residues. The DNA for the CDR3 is TGCGCCAGCAGCCAAGACCCAGGGTCGGAGACCCAGTACTTC. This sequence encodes CASSQDPGSETQYF.

The DNA of the CDR3 is TGTGCCAGCAGCCTGGGACTAGCGGGAGGAAACTCCGCCGGGGAGCTGTTTTTT. Amino acid sequence: CASSLGLAGGNSAGELFF. The V call is TRBV7-9, the J call TRBJ2-2, with TRBD2 identical over 15 bases. Per germline, CDR1 SEHNR and CDR2 FQNEAQ (reference sequence). The CDR3 spans 18 residues. With V trimmed by 5 bases and J by 6 bases, 10 bases remained unmatched.

CDR3 bases: TGTGCCAGCAGTTACCCCCGGCAGGGGGCGGACACTGAAGCTTTCTTT. Protein product: CASSYPRQGADTEAFF. This rearrangement joins TRBV6-2 or TRBV6-3 to TRBJ1-1, with 8 bases matching TRBD1. Germline trimming cut 2 bases from V and 3 bases from J; bases unmatched to any gene: 8. Germline loops: CDR1 MNHEY, CDR2 SVGEGT. The length of the CDR3 is 16 residues.

For the CDR3, the DNA is TGTGCCAGCAGTGATGGATGGGGGGGGAACACTGAAGCTTTCTTT. This translates into CASSDGWGGNTEAFF. J is TRBJ1-1 and V is TRBV2; tentatively, D is TRBD1 (5 bases). V lost 3 bases and J 1 base, leaving 12 bases between the germline ends. There are 15 residues in the CDR3. CDR1 SNHLY and CDR2 FYNNEI come from the germline V gene.

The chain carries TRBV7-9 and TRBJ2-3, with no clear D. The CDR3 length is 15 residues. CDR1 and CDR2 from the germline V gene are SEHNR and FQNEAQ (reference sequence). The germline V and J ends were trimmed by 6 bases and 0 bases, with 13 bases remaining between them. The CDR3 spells CASRRGGSSTDTQYF. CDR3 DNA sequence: TGTGCCAGCAGACGCGGCGGATCTAGCACAGATACGCAGTATTTT.

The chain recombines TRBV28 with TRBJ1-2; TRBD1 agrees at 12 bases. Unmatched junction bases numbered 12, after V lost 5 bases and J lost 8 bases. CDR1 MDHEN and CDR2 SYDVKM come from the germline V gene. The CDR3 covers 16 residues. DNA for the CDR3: TGTGCCAGCAGTCTTCCCGGGACAGGGGGCCGGGAAGGCTACACCTTC. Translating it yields CASSLPGTGGREGYTF.

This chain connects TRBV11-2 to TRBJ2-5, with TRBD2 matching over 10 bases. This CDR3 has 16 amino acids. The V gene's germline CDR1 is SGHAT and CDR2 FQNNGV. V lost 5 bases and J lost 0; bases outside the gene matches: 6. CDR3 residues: CASSLRTSGYQETQYF. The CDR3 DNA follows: TGTGCCAGCAGCCTTCGGACTAGCGGTTACCAAGAGACCCAGTACTTC.

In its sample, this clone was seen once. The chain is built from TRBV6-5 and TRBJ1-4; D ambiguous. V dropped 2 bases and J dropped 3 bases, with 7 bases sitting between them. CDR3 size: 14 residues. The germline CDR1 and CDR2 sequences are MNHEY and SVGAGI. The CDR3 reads CASSYRRANEKLFF. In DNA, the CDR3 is TGTGCCAGCAGTTACAGACGGGCTAATGAAAAACTGTTTTTT.

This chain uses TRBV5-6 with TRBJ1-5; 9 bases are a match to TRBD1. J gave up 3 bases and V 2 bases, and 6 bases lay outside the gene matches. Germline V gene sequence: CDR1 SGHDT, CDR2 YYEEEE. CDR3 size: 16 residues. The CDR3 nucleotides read TGTGCCAGCAGCTTTGACAGGGGGGCCCCCAATCAGCCCCAGCATTTT. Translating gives CASSFDRGAPNQPQHF.

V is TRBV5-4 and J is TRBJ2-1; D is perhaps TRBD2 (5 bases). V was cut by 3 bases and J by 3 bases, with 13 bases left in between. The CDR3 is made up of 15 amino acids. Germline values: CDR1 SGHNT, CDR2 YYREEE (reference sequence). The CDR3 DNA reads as TGTGCCAGCAGCTCCGACCCCGCGGGCTACAATGAGCAGTTCTTC. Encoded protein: CASSSDPAGYNEQFF.

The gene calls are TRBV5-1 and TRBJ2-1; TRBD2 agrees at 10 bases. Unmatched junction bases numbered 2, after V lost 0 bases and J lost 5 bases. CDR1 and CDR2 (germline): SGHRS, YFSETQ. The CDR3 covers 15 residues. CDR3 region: CASSLASGGHNEQFF. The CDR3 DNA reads TGCGCCAGCAGCTTGGCTAGCGGGGGCCACAATGAGCAGTTCTTC.

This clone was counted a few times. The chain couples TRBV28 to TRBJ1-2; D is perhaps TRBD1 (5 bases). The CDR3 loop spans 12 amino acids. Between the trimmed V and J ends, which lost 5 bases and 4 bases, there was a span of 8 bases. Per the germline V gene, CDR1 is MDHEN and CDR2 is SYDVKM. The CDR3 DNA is TGTGCCAGCAGTCCAGGGTTCTATGGCTACACCTTC. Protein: CASSPGFYGYTF.

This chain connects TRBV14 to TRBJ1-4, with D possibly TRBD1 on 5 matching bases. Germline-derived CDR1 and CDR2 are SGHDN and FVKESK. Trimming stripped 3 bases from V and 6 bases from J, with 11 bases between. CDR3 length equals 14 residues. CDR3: CASSHSGGYEKLFF. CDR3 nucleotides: TGTGCCAGCAGCCATTCCGGGGGATATGAAAAACTGTTTTTT.

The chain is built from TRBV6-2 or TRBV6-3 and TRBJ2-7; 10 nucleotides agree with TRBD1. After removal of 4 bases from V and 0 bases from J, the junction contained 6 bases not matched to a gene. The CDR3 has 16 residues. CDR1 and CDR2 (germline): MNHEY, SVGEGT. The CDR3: CASSLTTGGLSYEQYF. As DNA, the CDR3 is TGTGCCAGCAGTTTGACGACAGGGGGCCTCTCCTACGAGCAGTACTTC.

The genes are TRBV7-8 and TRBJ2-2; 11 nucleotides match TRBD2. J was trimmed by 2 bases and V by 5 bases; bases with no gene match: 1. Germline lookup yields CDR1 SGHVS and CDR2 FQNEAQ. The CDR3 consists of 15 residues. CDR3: CASSRLAGNTGELFF. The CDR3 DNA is TGTGCCAGCAGCAGACTAGCGGGAAACACCGGGGAGCTGTTTTTT.

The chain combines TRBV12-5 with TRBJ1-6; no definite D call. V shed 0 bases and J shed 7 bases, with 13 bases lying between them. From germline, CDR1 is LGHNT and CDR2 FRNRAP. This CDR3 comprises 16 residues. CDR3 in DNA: TGTGCTAGTGGTTTGGTAGGCGGAGCACGAAATTCACCCCTCCACTTT. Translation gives CASGLVGGARNSPLHF.

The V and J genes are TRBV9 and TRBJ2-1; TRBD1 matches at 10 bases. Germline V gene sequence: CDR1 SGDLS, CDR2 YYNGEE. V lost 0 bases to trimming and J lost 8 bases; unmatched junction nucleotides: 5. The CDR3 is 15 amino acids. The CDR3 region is CASSVGDRGFYEQFF. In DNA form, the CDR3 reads TGTGCCAGCAGCGTAGGGGACAGGGGTTTCTATGAGCAGTTCTTC.

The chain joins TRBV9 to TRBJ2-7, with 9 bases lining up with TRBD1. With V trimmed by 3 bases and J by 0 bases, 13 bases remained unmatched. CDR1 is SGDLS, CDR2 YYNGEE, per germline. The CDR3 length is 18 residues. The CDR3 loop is CASSGGQGLSEFSYEQYF. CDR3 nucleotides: TGTGCCAGCAGCGGGGGACAGGGCCTCTCTGAATTCTCCTACGAGCAGTACTTC.

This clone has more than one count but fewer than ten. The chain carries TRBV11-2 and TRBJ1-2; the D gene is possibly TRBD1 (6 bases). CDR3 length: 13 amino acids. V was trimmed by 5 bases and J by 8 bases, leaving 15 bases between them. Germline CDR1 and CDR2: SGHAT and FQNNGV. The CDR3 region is CASSTTGTFGYTF. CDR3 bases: TGTGCCAGCAGCACCACAGGGACATTCGGCTACACCTTC.

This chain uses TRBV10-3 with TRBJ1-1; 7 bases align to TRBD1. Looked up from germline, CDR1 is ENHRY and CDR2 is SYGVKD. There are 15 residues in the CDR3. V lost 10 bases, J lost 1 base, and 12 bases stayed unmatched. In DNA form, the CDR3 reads TGTGCCAGCACCGCTGACAGGGACGCGAACACTGAAGCTTTCTTT. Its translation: CASTADRDANTEAFF.

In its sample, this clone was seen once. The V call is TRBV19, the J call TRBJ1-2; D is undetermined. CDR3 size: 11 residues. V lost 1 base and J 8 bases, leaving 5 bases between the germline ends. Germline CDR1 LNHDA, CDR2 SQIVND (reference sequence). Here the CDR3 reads CASSIGVGYTF. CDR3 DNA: TGTGCCAGTAGTATAGGAGTCGGCTACACCTTC.